The 30 T cell receptor beta chains reported below all come from one sample, sequenced in a study of monozygotic twins with inflammatory bowel disease. TCRdb reprocessed the 5' RACE reads and reports one entry per CDR3 protein, with no DNA. The sample data list 350,000 to 500,000 distinct CDR3 sequences. Input material: blood. The receptors come from a human donor with ulcerative colitis or Crohn's disease, or a healthy co-twin of an affected twin (not recorded which).

The V call is TRBV7-9, the J call TRBJ1-2. Per germline, CDR1 SEHNR and CDR2 FQNEAQ (reference sequence). The CDR3 runs 15 residues. CDR3 protein: CASGDGGRMGYGYTF.

The gene calls are TRBV4-2 and TRBJ2-1; the TCRdb D gene call, TRBD2, has no DNA to confirm it. Germline V gene data show CDR1 as LGHNA and CDR2 as YNFKEQ. There are 17 residues in the CDR3. CDR3 loop: CASSHPASGSSYNEQFF.

The chain recombines TRBV19 with TRBJ2-1; the D call from TCRdb, TRBD2, cannot be confirmed without DNA. The CDR3 is made up of 14 amino acids. Germline V lookup: CDR1 LNHDA, CDR2 SQIVND (reference sequence). CDR3 protein: CASSVSGADNEQFF.

The chain links TRBV2 to TRBJ2-4; the D gene TCRdb calls, TRBD1, cannot be checked with no DNA. Germline lookup yields CDR1 SNHLY and CDR2 FYNNEI. CDR3 length equals 15 residues. The CDR3 is CASVLQGGAKNIQYF. Combining the CDR3 with reference TRBV2 and TRBJ2-4 gives the whole variable domain EPEVTQTPSHQVTQMGQEVILRCVPISNHLYFYWYRQILGQKVEFLVSFYNNEISEKSEIFDDQFSVERPDGSNFTLKIRSTKLEDSAMYFCASVLQGGAKNIQYFGAGTRLSVL.

The chain links TRBV4-3 to TRBJ2-3. Germline assignment: CDR1 LGHNA and CDR2 YSLEER. CDR3 length equals 11 residues. CDR3: CASSHRGAQYF.

This rearrangement joins TRBV20-1 to TRBJ1-3. Germline CDR1 and CDR2: DFQATT and SNEGSKA (reference sequence). The CDR3 consists of 14 residues. CDR3 residues: CSAKEFFSGNTIYF.

The chain links TRBV20-1 to TRBJ2-3. The CDR3 has 12 residues. The germline gives CDR1 DFQATT, CDR2 SNEGSKA (reference sequence). CDR3 region: CSARDGADTQYF.

The V gene is TRBV7-9, the J gene TRBJ1-4. Germline V CDR1 and CDR2: SEHNR, FQNEAQ (reference sequence). CDR3 size: 15 residues. This CDR3 is CASSLLMGLGEKLFF.

The rearrangement links TRBV7-9 to TRBJ1-1. Germline loops: CDR1 SEHNR, CDR2 FQNEAQ (reference sequence). The CDR3 totals 15 residues. CDR3 in amino acids: CASSLARELGTEAFF.

The chain joins TRBV4-1 to TRBJ2-7; with no DNA, the TCRdb D assignment of TRBD2 cannot be verified. The CDR3 covers 17 residues. Germline CDR1 reads MGHRA; CDR2 reads YSYEKL. The CDR3 protein is CASSQAYRGSGGYEQYF.

This rearrangement joins TRBV29-1 to TRBJ2-1. Germline CDR1 SQVTM, CDR2 ANQGSEA. CDR3 length: 11 amino acids. CDR3 in amino acids: CSVEAMYEQFF.

The chain carries TRBV5-1 and TRBJ2-7; absent DNA, TCRdb's TRBD1 call cannot be checked. The CDR3 is 15 amino acids. The V gene's germline CDR1 is SGHRS and CDR2 YFSETQ. The CDR3 is CASSTDRGRLYEQYF.

This rearrangement joins TRBV7-2 to TRBJ1-6; there is no DNA to check the TCRdb D call of TRBD1. Germline V gene sequence: CDR1 SGHTA, CDR2 FQGNSA. CDR3 length equals 16 residues. The CDR3 region is CASSFSQGQGGSPLHF.

The gene calls are TRBV27 and TRBJ1-1; TCRdb picks TRBD1, but there is no DNA to check that call. The length of the CDR3 is 17 residues. Germline-derived CDR1 and CDR2 are MNHEY and SMNVEV (reference sequence). The CDR3 region is CASSLSPSKTLNTEAFF.

This rearrangement joins TRBV30 to TRBJ2-3. The CDR3 is 12 residues long. Germline-derived CDR1 and CDR2 are GTSNPN and SVGIG (reference sequence). The CDR3 sequence: CAWSPMHDTQYF.

This chain joins TRBV20-1 and TRBJ2-7. The CDR3 loop spans 13 amino acids. CDR1 and CDR2 from the germline V gene are DFQATT and SNEGSKA (reference sequence). CDR3 sequence reads: CSAMNKAATGQYF.

The rearrangement links TRBV6-5 to TRBJ1-1; TCRdb's D gene call, TRBD1, goes unchecked for lack of DNA. Germline CDR1 reads MNHEY; CDR2 reads SVGAGI. The CDR3 is 11 residues long. The chain's CDR3 is CASSYGRVAFF.

The chain links TRBV20-1 to TRBJ2-7; TCRdb's D gene call, TRBD1, goes unchecked for lack of DNA. The CDR3 is 13 residues long. CDR1 and CDR2 (germline): DFQATT, SNEGSKA (reference sequence). CDR3 loop: CSATTGQRSEQYF.

V is TRBV10-3 and J is TRBJ1-5; TCRdb's D call of TRBD1 is untestable without DNA. Germline V gives CDR1 ENHRY, CDR2 SYGVKD. This CDR3 spans 17 amino acids. The CDR3 spells CAISEMGGGPSNQPQHF.

The chain's CDR3 is CASSLGGFGYEQYF. The chain has TRBV7-2 and TRBJ2-7. Germline V CDR1 and CDR2: SGHTA, FQGNSA. The CDR3 has 14 residues.

The rearrangement links TRBV19 to TRBJ1-1; TCRdb's assignment of TRBD1 cannot be checked, as there is no DNA. CDR1 and CDR2 from the germline V gene are LNHDA and SQIVND (reference sequence). This CDR3 is built from 14 residues. This CDR3 is CASSPGTGYTEAFF.

The V and J genes are TRBV2 and TRBJ1-1. This CDR3 contains 12 residues. Germline V gene lookup returns CDR1 SNHLY and CDR2 FYNNEI. The CDR3 is CARSGPDTEAFF.

V is TRBV5-1 and J is TRBJ2-7; TCRdb designates TRBD2, a call that cannot be tested without DNA. The germline gives CDR1 SGHRS, CDR2 YFSETQ. CDR3 length equals 14 residues. CDR3 loop: CASSLDREGYEQYF.

The V call is TRBV7-2, the J call TRBJ2-7; TCRdb picks TRBD2, but there is no DNA to check that call. This CDR3 spans 14 amino acids. Per the germline V gene, CDR1 is SGHTA and CDR2 is FQGNSA. The CDR3 region is CASSVTSASDEQYF.

The chain combines TRBV25-1 with TRBJ1-4; TCRdb's D gene call, TRBD1, goes unchecked for lack of DNA. Germline CDR1 MGHDK, CDR2 SYGVNS. The CDR3 is 14 amino acids. CDR3 in amino acids: CASSPVGQNEKLFF.

The chain's CDR3 is CASSYLAGVYTDTQYF. The chain uses TRBV27 and TRBJ2-3; without DNA, the TCRdb call of TRBD2 cannot be checked. This CDR3 is 16 amino acids long. Germline V gives CDR1 MNHEY, CDR2 SMNVEV (reference sequence).

The V gene is TRBV27, the J gene TRBJ1-2. The CDR3 totals 16 residues. Germline V gene data show CDR1 as MNHEY and CDR2 as SMNVEV (reference sequence). The CDR3 sequence is CASRTTGTLGPYGYTF.

V gene TRBV3-1 combines with J gene TRBJ2-7; TCRdb indicates TRBD1, and absent DNA this call remains unverified. This CDR3 is 13 amino acids long. The germline CDR1 and CDR2 sequences are LGHDT and YNNKEL (reference sequence). Here the CDR3 reads CASSHAQVLEQYF.

The chain has TRBV12-3 or TRBV12-4 and TRBJ2-1; without DNA, the TCRdb call of TRBD1 cannot be checked. The CDR3 totals 12 residues. The CDR3 spells CASSPGQGSEFF.

This sequence joins TRBV10-2 and TRBJ1-2. Germline V gene lookup returns CDR1 WSHSY and CDR2 SAAADI. This CDR3 spans 17 amino acids. The CDR3 reads CASSESWEAGTYYGYTF.